This paragraph covers one T cell receptor (beta chain) sequence. The antigen is undetermined. V was cut by 4 bases and J by 2 bases, with 17 bases left in between. The CDR3 runs 16 residues. Per the germline V gene, CDR1 is LGHDT and CDR2 is YNNKEL (reference sequence). The record originates from a study of T cells in Graves' hyperthyroidism and ophthalmopathy. Broader study findings: Among thyroid clonotypes expanded above 0.001, most also appeared in blood.

Uncontrolled infection, other autoimmune disease, pregnancy or lactation excluded patients. Amplified regions were TCR beta CDR3 sequences from RNA transcripts. TCR CDR3 regions were first amplified by RT-PCR with HTBI primers. TCRdb reprocessed the multiplex PCR reads via MiXCR and lists one record per CDR3 protein. The table includes approximately 400,000 distinct CDR3 sequences, 13% detected once. This TCR was sampled from a man aged 30 to 45 with Graves' hyperthyroidism that later progressed to Graves' ophthalmopathy. The chain links TRBV3-1 to TRBJ1-2, with D possibly TRBD1 on 5 matching bases. The specimen sequenced was blood. This CDR3 reads CASSRTGGGFNYGYTF. The CDR3 DNA is TGTGCCAGCAGCCGGACGGGGGGGGGTTTCAACTATGGCTACACCTTC.